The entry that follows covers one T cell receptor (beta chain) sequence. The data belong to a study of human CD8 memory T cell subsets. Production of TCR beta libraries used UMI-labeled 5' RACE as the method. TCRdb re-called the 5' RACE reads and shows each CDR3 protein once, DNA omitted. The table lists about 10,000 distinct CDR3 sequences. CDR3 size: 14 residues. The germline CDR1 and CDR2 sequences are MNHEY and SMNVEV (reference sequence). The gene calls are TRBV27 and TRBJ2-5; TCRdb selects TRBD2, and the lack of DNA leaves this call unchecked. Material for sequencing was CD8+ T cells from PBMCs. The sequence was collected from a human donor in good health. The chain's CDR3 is CASSSLALQETQYF.